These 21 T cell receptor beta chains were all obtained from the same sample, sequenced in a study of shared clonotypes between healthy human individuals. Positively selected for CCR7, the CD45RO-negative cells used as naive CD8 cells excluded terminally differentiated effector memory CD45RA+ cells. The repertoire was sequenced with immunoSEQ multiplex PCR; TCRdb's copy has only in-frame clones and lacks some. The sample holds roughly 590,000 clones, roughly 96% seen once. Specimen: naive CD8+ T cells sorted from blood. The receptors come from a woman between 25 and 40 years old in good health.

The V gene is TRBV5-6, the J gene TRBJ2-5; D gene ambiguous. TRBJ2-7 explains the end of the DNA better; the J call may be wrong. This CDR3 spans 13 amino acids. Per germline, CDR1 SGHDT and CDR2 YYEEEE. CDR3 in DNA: TGTGCCAGCAGCAGTCCCGGGCTCTACGAGCAGTACTTC. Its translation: CASSSPGLYEQYF.

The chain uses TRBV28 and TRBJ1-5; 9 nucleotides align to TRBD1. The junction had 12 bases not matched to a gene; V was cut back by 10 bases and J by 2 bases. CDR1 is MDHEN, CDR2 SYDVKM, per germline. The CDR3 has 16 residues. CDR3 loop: CATKERQGDRNQPQHF. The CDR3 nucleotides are TGTGCCACCAAAGAAAGACAGGGGGATCGCAATCAGCCCCAGCATTTT.

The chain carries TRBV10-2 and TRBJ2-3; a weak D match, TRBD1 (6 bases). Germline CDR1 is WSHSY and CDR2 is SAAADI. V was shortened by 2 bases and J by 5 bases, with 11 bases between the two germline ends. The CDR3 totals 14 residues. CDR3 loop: CASSEDRQIDTQYF. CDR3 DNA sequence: TGCGCCAGCAGTGAGGACAGGCAGATAGATACGCAGTATTTT.

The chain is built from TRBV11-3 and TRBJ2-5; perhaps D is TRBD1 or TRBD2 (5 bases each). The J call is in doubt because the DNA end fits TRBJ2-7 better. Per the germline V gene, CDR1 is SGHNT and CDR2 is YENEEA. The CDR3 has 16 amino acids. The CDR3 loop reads CASSLSLGPGPYEQYF. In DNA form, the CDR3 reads TGTGCCAGCAGCTTATCTTTGGGACCGGGCCCCTACGAGCAGTACTTC.

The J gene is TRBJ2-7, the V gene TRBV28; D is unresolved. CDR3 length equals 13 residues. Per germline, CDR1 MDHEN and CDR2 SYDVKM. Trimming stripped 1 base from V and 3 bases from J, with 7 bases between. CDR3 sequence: CASSLSWLYEQYF. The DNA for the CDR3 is TGTGCCAGCAGTTTATCTTGGCTCTACGAGCAGTACTTC.

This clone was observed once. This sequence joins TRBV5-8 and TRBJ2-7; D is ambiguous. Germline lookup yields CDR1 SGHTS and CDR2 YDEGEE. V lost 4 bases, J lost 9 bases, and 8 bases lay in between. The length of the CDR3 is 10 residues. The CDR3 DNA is TGTGCCAGCAGCGTCCAAGGGCAGTACTTC. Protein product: CASSVQGQYF.

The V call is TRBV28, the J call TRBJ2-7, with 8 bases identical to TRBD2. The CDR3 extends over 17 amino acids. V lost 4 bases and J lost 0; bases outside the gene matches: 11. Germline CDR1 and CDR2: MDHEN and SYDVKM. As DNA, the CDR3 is TGTGCCAGCAGTTATCCCTGGCGGGAGGCCCTCTCCTACGAGCAGTACTTC. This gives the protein CASSYPWREALSYEQYF.

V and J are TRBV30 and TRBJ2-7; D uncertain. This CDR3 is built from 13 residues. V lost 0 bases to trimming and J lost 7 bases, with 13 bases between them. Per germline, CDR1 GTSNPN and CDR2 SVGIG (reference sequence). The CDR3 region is CAWSVGPVGEQYF. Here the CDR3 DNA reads TGTGCCTGGAGTGTAGGGCCAGTTGGGGAGCAGTACTTC.

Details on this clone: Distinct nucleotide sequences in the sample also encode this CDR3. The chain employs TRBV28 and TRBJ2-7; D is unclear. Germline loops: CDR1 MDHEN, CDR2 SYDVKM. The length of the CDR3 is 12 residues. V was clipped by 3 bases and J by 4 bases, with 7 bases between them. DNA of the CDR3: TGTGCCAGCAGTTTCCCTGGTTACGAGCAGTACTTC. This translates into CASSFPGYEQYF.

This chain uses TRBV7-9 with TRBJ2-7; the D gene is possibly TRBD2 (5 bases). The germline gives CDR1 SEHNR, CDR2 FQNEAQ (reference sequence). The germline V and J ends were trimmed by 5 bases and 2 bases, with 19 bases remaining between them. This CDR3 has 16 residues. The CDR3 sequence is CASSPPAGAAAYEQYF. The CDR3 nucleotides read TGTGCCAGCAGCCCCCCCGCAGGTGCAGCGGCCTACGAGCAGTACTTC. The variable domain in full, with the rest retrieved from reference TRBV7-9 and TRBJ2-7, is DTGVSQNPRHKITKRGQNVTFRCDPISEHNRLYWYRQTLGQGPEFLTYFQNEAQLEKSRLLSDRFSAERPKGSFSTLEIQRTEQGDSAMYLCASSPPAGAAAYEQYFGPGTRLTVT.

In nucleotides, the CDR3 is TGTGCCAGCAGCTTAGCGGCCTCGAACACCGGGGAGCTGTTTTTT. Translating gives CASSLAASNTGELFF. The chain carries TRBV28 and TRBJ2-2; weak D call: TRBD2 (6 bases). V was clipped by 6 bases and J by 0 bases, with 11 bases between them. Germline CDR1 is MDHEN and CDR2 is SYDVKM. The CDR3 contains 15 residues.

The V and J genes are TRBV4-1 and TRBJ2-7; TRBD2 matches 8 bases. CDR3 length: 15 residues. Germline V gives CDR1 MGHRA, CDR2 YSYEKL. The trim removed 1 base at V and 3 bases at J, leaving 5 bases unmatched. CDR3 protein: CASSQAGRGSYEQYF. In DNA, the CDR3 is TGCGCCAGCAGCCAAGCCGGGAGGGGAAGCTACGAGCAGTACTTC.

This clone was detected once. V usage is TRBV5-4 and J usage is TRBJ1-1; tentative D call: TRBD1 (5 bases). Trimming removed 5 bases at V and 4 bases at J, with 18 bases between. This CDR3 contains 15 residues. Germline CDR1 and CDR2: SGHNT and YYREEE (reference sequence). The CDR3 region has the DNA TGTGCCAGCAGTTCTCAGGGATCTGAAGGCACTGAAGCTTTCTTT. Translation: CASSSQGSEGTEAFF.

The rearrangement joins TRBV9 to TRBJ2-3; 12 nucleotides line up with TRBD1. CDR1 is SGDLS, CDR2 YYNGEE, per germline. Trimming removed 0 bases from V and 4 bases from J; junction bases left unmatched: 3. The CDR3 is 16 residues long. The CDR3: CASSVEGQGAADTQYF. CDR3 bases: TGTGCCAGCAGCGTAGAGGGACAGGGGGCTGCAGATACGCAGTATTTT.

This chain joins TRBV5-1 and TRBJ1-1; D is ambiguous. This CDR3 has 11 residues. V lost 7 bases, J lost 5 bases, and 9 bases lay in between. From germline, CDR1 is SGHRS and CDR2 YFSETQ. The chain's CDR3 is CASGIGTEAFF. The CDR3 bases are TGCGCCAGCGGAATAGGGACTGAAGCTTTCTTT.

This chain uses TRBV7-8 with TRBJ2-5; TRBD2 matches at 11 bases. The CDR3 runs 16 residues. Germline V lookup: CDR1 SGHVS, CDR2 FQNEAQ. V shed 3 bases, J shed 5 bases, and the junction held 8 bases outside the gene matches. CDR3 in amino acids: CASSFIAGGAGETQYF. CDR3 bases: TGTGCCAGCAGCTTCATAGCGGGAGGGGCGGGTGAGACCCAGTACTTC.

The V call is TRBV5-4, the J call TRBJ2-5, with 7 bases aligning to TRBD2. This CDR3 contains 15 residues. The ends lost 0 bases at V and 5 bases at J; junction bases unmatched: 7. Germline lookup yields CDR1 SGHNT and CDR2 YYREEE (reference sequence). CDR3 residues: CASSLAGLGVETQYF. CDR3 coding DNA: TGTGCCAGCAGCTTGGCCGGACTAGGAGTCGAGACCCAGTACTTC.

In DNA, the CDR3 is TGTGCCAGCAGTCAACTCGGCCCGGAGACCCAGTACTTC. Its translation: CASSQLGPETQYF. This rearrangement joins TRBV28 to TRBJ2-5, with D unresolved. Germline CDR1 is MDHEN and CDR2 is SYDVKM. V lost 5 bases, J lost 5 bases, and 12 bases lay in between. CDR3 length equals 13 residues. The whole variable domain, filled in from reference TRBV28 and TRBJ2-5, reads DVKVTQSSRYLVKRTGEKVFLECVQDMDHENMFWYRQDPGLGLRLIYFSYDVKMKEKGDIPEGYSVSREKKERFSLILESASTNQTSMYLCASSQLGPETQYFGPGTRLLVL.

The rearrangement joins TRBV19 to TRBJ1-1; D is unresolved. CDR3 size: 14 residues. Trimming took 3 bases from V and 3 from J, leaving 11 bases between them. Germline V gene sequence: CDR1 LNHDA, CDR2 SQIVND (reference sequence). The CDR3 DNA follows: TGTGCCAGTAGTATTCTAGGCCCTGACACTGAAGCTTTCTTT. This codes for CASSILGPDTEAFF.

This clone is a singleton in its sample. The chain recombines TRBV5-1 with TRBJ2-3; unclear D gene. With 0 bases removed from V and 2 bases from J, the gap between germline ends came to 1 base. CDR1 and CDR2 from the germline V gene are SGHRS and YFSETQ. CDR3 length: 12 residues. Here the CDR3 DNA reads TGCGCCAGCAGCTTGGCCACAGATACGCAGTATTTT. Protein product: CASSLATDTQYF.

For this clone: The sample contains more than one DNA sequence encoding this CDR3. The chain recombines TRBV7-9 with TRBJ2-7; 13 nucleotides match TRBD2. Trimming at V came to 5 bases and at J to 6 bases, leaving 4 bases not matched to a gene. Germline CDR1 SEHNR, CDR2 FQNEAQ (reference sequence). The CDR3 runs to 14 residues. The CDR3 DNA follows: TGTGCCAGCAGCGAAGGACTAGCGGGAGTCGAGCAGTACTTC. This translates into CASSEGLAGVEQYF.